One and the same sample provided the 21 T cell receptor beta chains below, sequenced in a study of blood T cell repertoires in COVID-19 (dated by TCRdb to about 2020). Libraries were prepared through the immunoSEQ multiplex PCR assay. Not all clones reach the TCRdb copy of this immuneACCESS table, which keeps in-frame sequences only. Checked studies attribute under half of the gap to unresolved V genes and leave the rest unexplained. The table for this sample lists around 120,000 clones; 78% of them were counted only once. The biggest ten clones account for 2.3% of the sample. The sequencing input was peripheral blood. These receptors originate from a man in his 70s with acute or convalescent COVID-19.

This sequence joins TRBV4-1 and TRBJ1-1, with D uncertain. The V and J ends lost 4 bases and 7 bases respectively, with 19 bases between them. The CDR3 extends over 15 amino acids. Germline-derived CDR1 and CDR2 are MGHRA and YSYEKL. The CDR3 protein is CASSPGSRLPGEAFF. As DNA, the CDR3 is TGCGCCAGCAGCCCCGGCTCACGGCTTCCGGGTGAAGCTTTCTTT.

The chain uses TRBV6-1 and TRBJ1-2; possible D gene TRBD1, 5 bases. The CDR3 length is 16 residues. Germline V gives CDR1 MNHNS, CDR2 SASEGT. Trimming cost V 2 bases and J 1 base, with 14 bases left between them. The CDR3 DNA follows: TGTGCCAGCAGTGAATATACAGGCAGACTTAACTATGGCTACACCTTC. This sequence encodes CASSEYTGRLNYGYTF.

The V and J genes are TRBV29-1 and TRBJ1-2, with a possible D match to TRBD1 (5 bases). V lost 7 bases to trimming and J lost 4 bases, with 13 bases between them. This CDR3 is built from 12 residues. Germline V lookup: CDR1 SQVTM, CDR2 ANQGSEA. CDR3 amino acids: CSGGEAGYGYTF. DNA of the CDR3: TGCAGCGGGGGGGAGGCTGGCTATGGCTACACCTTC. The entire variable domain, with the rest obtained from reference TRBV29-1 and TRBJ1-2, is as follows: SAVISQKPSRDICQRGTSLTIQCQVDSQVTMMFWYRQQPGQSLTLIATANQGSEATYESGFVIDKFPISRPNLTFSTLTVSNMSPEDSSIYLCSGGEAGYGYTFGSGTRLTVV.

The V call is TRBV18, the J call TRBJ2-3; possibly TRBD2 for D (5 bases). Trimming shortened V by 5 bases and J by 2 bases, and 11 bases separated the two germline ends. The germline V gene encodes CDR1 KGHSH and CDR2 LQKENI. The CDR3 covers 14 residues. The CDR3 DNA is TGTGCCAGCTCAGACCTAGCTTCCACAGATACGCAGTATTTT. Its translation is CASSDLASTDTQYF.

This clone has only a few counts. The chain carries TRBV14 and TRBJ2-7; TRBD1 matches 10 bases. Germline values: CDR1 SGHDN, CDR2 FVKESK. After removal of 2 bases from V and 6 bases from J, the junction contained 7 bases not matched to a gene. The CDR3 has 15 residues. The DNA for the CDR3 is TGTGCCAGCAGCCAAAGTCGGACAGGGGGTGGCGAGCAGTACTTC. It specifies CASSQSRTGGGEQYF. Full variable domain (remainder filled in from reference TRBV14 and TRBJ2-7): EAGVTQFPSHSVIEKGQTVTLRCDPISGHDNLYWYRRVMGKEIKFLLHFVKESKQDESGMPNNRFLAERTGGTYSTLKVQPAELEDSGVYFCASSQSRTGGGEQYFGPGTRLTVT.

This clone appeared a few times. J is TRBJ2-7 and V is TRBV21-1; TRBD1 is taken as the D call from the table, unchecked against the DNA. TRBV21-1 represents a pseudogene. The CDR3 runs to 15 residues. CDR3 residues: CASRQSSGQGYEQYF. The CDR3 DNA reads TGTGCCAGCAGACAAAGCTCGGGACAGGGTTACGAGCAGTACTTC.

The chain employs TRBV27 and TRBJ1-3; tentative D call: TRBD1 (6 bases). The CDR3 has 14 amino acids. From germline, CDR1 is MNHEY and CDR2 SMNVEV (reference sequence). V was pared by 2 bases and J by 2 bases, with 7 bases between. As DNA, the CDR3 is TGTGCCAGCAGTTTAAGGGGGACTGGAAACACCATATATTTT. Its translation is CASSLRGTGNTIYF.

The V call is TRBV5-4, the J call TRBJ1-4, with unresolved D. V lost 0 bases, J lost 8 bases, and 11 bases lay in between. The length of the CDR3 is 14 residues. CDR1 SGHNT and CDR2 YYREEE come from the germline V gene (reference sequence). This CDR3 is CASSLDSFQEKLFF. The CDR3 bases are TGTGCCAGCAGCTTGGACAGCTTTCAGGAAAAACTGTTTTTT.

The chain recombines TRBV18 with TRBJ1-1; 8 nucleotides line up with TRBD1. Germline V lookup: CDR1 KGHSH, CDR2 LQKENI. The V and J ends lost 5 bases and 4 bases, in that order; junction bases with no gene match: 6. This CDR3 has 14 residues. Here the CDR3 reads CASSLDRVGTEAFF. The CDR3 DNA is TGTGCCAGCTCATTGGACAGGGTCGGCACTGAAGCTTTCTTT.

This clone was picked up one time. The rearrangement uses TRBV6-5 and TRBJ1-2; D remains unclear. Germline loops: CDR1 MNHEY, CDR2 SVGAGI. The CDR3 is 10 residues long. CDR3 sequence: CDRPRNGYTF. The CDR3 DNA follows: TGTGACCGCCCTAGGAATGGCTACACCTTC.

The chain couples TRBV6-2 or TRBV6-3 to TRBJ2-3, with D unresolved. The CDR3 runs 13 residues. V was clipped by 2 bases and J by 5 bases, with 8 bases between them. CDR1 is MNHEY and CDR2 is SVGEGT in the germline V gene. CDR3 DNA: TGTGCCAGCAGTTACCCCCCCGGAGATACGCAGTATTTT. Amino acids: CASSYPPGDTQYF.

For the CDR3, the DNA is TGTGCCAGCTCACCAGATATCGCGGCAGCGGGAGGTGAGCAGTTCTTC. It is translated as CASSPDIAAAGGEQFF. This chain uses TRBV18 with TRBJ2-1, with 9 bases that match TRBD2. This CDR3 region has 16 residues. The ends lost 2 bases at V and 9 bases at J; junction bases unmatched: 11. Germline lookup yields CDR1 KGHSH and CDR2 LQKENI. Combining the CDR3 with reference TRBV18 and TRBJ2-1 gives the whole variable domain NAGVMQNPRHLVRRRGQEARLRCSPMKGHSHVYWYRQLPEEGLKFMVYLQKENIIDESGMPKERFSAEFPKEGPSILRIQQVVRGDSAAYFCASSPDIAAAGGEQFFGPGTRLTVL.

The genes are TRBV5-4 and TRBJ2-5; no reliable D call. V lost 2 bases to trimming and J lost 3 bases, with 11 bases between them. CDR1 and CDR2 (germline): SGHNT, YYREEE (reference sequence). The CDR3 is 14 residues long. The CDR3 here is CASSFSVNEETQYF. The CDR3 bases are TGTGCCAGCAGCTTCTCAGTAAATGAAGAGACCCAGTACTTC.

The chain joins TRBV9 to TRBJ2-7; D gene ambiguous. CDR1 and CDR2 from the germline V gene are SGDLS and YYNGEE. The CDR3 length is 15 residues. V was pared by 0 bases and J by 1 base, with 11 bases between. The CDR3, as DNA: TGTGCCAGCAGCGTAGATTGGGCAGGTTCCTACGAGCAGTACTTC. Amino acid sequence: CASSVDWAGSYEQYF.

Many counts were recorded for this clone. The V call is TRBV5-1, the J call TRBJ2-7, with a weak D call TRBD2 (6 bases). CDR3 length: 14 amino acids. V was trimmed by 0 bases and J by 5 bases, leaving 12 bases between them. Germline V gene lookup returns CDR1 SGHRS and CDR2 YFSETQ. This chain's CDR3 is CASSLVPGADEQYF. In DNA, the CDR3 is TGCGCCAGCAGCTTGGTTCCGGGAGCGGACGAGCAGTACTTC.

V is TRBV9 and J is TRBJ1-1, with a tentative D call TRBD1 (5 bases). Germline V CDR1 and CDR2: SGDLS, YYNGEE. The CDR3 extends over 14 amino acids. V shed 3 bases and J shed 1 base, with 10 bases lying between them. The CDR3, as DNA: TGTGCCAGCAGCGCCGGACACCAGAACACTGAAGCTTTCTTT. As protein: CASSAGHQNTEAFF.

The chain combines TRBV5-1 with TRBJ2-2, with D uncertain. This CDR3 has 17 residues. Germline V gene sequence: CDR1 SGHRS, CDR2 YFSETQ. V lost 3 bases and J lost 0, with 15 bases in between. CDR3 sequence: CASSSYFGVTNTGELFF. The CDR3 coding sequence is TGCGCCAGCAGCTCCTACTTCGGAGTAACGAACACCGGGGAGCTGTTTTTT.

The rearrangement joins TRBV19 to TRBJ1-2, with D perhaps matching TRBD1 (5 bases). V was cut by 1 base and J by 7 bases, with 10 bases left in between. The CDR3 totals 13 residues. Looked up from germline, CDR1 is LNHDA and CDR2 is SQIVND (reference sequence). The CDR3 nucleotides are TGTGCCAGTAGTATAGTCCCCAGGGCTGGCTACACCTTC. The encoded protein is CASSIVPRAGYTF.

The CDR3 sequence: CASRYDRAQPQHF. The CDR3 DNA reads as TGTGCCAGCAGATATGACAGGGCCCAGCCCCAGCATTTT. V and J are TRBV6-6 and TRBJ1-5, with 7 bases lining up with TRBD1. The CDR3 is 13 residues long. Germline V lookup: CDR1 MNHNY, CDR2 SVGAGI (reference sequence). V dropped 6 bases and J dropped 7; count of bases not matched to a gene: 6.

The CDR3 spells CASSYGGSWAYEQYF. In nucleotides, the CDR3 is TGTGCCAGCAGTTACGGGGGCAGTTGGGCCTACGAGCAGTACTTC. The rearrangement uses TRBV6-5 and TRBJ2-7; TRBD1 might be the D (6 bases). The germline V gene has CDR1 MNHEY and CDR2 SVGAGI. The CDR3 consists of 15 residues. Between the trimmed V and J ends, which lost 2 bases and 2 bases, there was a span of 13 bases.

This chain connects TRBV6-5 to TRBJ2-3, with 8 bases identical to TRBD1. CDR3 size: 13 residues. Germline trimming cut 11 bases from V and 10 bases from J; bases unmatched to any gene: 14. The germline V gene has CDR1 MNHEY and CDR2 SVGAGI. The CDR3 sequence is CAGRTGSSGAQYF. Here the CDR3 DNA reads TGTGCCGGACGGACAGGGTCCTCTGGGGCGCAGTATTTT.